These 12 T cell receptor beta chains originate from one sample sequenced in a study of somatic mutations in cytotoxic T cells in rheumatoid arthritis (dated by TCRdb to between 2016 and 2019). The library relied on the immunoSEQ multiplex PCR assay. As stored in TCRdb, this immuneACCESS dataset retains in-frame rearrangements with V and J assigned. A fraction of the clones does not appear; measured against another copy, unresolved V genes explain less than half of the discrepancy, and the remainder lacks a known reason. This sample gives 15,000 to 20,000 clones in total; approximately 82% of them show up just once. The top ten hold approximately 19% of the sample. Source material: CD8+ T cells sorted from blood. These receptors were obtained from an adult with rheumatoid arthritis.

This chain joins TRBV11-2 and TRBJ2-1; D remains ambiguous. The ends were cut back, 1 base at V and 9 bases at J, with 4 bases in the middle. This CDR3 is 11 amino acids long. Germline values: CDR1 SGHAT, CDR2 FQNNGV. CDR3 sequence (DNA): TGTGCCAGCAGCTTAGGGGGTGAGCAGTTCTTC. Translation: CASSLGGEQFF.

V is TRBV4-2 and J is TRBJ2-1; no definite D call. The CDR3 has 16 residues. Germline CDR1 reads LGHNA; CDR2 reads YNFKEQ. Trimming shortened V by 0 bases and J by 6 bases, and 15 bases separated the two germline ends. The CDR3 spells CASSQDLGSPSNEQFF. For the CDR3, the DNA is TGTGCCAGCAGCCAAGATTTAGGATCCCCTAGCAATGAGCAGTTCTTC.

In nucleotides, the CDR3 is TGTGCCAGCAGTGAAGGTAGTCAGCCCCAGCATTTT. This codes for CASSEGSQPQHF. The genes are TRBV6-1 and TRBJ1-5; D unclear. The CDR3 loop spans 12 amino acids. Germline-derived CDR1 and CDR2 are MNHNS and SASEGT. V gave up 1 base and J gave up 6 bases, with 4 bases separating them.

The rearrangement links TRBV7-9 to TRBJ2-1; TRBD1 aligns across 7 bases. The CDR3 sequence is 14 residues long. CDR1 and CDR2 from the germline V gene are SEHNR and FQNEAQ (reference sequence). The V and J ends lost 5 bases and 8 bases, in that order; junction bases with no gene match: 9. Here the CDR3 reads CASSPGTVLHEQFF. CDR3 nucleotide sequence: TGTGCCAGCAGCCCCGGGACAGTCTTGCATGAGCAGTTCTTC.

This chain links TRBV5-5 with TRBJ1-5, with a weak D call TRBD1 (5 bases). Trimming shortened V by 5 bases and J by 7 bases, and 13 bases separated the two germline ends. CDR3 length: 13 residues. Germline assignment: CDR1 SGHKS and CDR2 YYEKEE (reference sequence). CDR3: CASSLDSPQPQHF. In DNA form, the CDR3 reads TGTGCCAGCAGTTTAGACAGTCCCCAGCCCCAGCATTTT.

The chain recombines TRBV27 with TRBJ1-1; a weak D match, TRBD1 (6 bases). V dropped 8 bases and J dropped 3 bases, with 16 bases sitting between them. The CDR3 contains 14 residues. Per germline, CDR1 MNHEY and CDR2 SMNVEV (reference sequence). The CDR3 DNA follows: TGTGCCAGCGGCACAGGGATTTTGCACACTGAAGCTTTCTTT. Translating gives CASGTGILHTEAFF.

This clone was detected a few times. This sequence joins TRBV29-1 and TRBJ2-7; 14 nucleotides match TRBD2. Germline assignment: CDR1 SQVTM and CDR2 ANQGSEA. The length of the CDR3 is 14 residues. With 7 bases clipped from V and 3 bases from J, the junction kept 5 bases outside the gene matches. CDR3: CSAEGLAGDYEQYF. CDR3 nucleotide sequence: TGCAGCGCTGAGGGACTAGCGGGAGACTACGAGCAGTACTTC.

This chain connects TRBV19 to TRBJ1-2, with a possible D match to TRBD1 (5 bases). The germline CDR1 and CDR2 sequences are LNHDA and SQIVND (reference sequence). The V and J ends lost 3 bases and 6 bases respectively, with 11 bases between them. The CDR3 extends over 13 amino acids. The CDR3 DNA reads TGTGCCAGTAGTATCGGGCCAGGGAATGGCTACACCTTC. Its protein product is CASSIGPGNGYTF.

The CDR3 DNA sequence: TGTGCCACCAGCAGAGCGGGACAGGGACGCTCTGGAAACACCATATATTTT. Its translation is CATSRAGQGRSGNTIYF. This sequence joins TRBV15 and TRBJ1-3; 9 nucleotides align to TRBD1. This CDR3 has 17 residues. Germline values: CDR1 LNHNV, CDR2 YYDKDF (reference sequence). The V segment lost 1 base and the J segment 0 bases; nucleotides outside the gene matches: 4.

This chain links TRBV9 with TRBJ1-1; 7 nucleotides align to TRBD1. V shed 2 bases, J shed 5 bases, and the junction held 9 bases outside the gene matches. This CDR3 contains 15 residues. The germline V gene has CDR1 SGDLS and CDR2 YYNGEE. In DNA, the CDR3 is TGTGCCAGCAGCGTTTTTAAGGGGGCAGTTACTGAAGCTTTCTTT. Translating it yields CASSVFKGAVTEAFF.

This clone was observed a handful of times. V and J are TRBV19 and TRBJ2-7; D tentatively fits TRBD1 or TRBD2 (5 bases each). This CDR3 has 12 amino acids. CDR1 and CDR2 (germline): LNHDA, SQIVND (reference sequence). Trimming pared 5 bases from V and 5 bases from J, leaving 10 bases between. CDR3 sequence (DNA): TGTGCCAGTAGTTACTGGGACGACGAGCAGTACTTC. Protein sequence: CASSYWDDEQYF.

CDR3 loop: CASMGGTYEQYF. The DNA for the CDR3 is TGTGCCAGCATGGGGGGTACCTACGAGCAGTACTTC. The chain carries TRBV27 and TRBJ2-7; a possible D gene is TRBD2 (6 bases). Trimming took 7 bases from V and 2 from J, leaving 9 bases between them. There are 12 residues in the CDR3. Germline lookup yields CDR1 MNHEY and CDR2 SMNVEV (reference sequence).